The table lists the clone carrying this T cell receptor beta chain with many counts. As to time point: newly diagnosed GD, antithyroid drugs for less than 3 months. Making the TCR library involved RNA that had been extracted from PBMCs. This entry is derived from a study of regulatory T cells in long-lasting Graves disease. The V gene lost 6 bases and the J gene lost 10 bases, with 13 bases spanning the gap. Germline V lookup: CDR1 MDHEN, CDR2 SYDVKM. CDR3 size: 13 residues. Construction of TCR beta libraries relied on iRepertoire HTBI primers and on Arm-PCR targeting CDR3 regions. TCRdb re-analysed the multiplex PCR reads in MiXCR, keeping a single row per CDR3 protein. The sample contains about 620,000 distinct CDR3 sequences, 16% of which appear only once. These data were also reused for a study on T cells in Graves' hyperthyroidism and ophthalmopathy.

The chain recombines TRBV28 with TRBJ1-6; D perhaps matches TRBD1 (6 bases). The sequencing used peripheral blood mononuclear cells (PBMCs), collected at new diagnosis, from a patient treated with antithyroid drugs. The sequence was obtained from a woman in her twenties or thirties with Graves disease. CDR3 protein: CASSLDGQSPLHF. The DNA for the CDR3 is TGTGCCAGCAGCTTAGATGGACAGTCACCCCTCCACTTT.